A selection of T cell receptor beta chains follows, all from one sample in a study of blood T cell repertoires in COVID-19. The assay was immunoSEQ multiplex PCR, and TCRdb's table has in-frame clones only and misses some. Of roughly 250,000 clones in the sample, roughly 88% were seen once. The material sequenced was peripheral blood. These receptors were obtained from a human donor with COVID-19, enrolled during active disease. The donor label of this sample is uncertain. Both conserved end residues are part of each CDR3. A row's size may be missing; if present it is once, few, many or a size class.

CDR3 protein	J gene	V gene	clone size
CASSVTGNEQFF	TRBJ2-1	TRBV9	.
CASSGMRQGGFYNEQFF	TRBJ2-1	TRBV2	.
CASSLLLVGGTDTQYF	TRBJ2-3	TRBV18	once
CASSGPDRGNTEAFF	TRBJ1-1	TRBV19	.
CASSSTGTGVEQYF	TRBJ2-7	TRBV7-2	.
CASSQGLRDRGWGGYTF	TRBJ1-2	TRBV4-1	.
CAISGTSGRGQETQYF	TRBJ2-5	TRBV10-3	.
CASSLALAGEGEQFF	TRBJ2-1	TRBV5-1	.
CSVVEQSAYSNQPQHF	TRBJ1-5	TRBV29-1	.
CASSNPGQLETQYF	TRBJ2-5	TRBV19	.